The rows below give T cell receptor beta chains drawn from one sample of a study of response to subunit inactivated influenza vaccine. One entry per CDR3 protein, called by TCRdb with MiXCR from the RT-PCR reads. Seen here are more than 450,000 distinct CDR3 sequences, 7.5% to 8.5% observed once, and the top ten hold about an eighth. This specimen consisted of PBMCs from blood, obtained around 25 months after vaccination. Receptors were obtained from a man in his fifties or sixties who received an inactivated influenza vaccine. The conserved cysteine and the conserved F or W are not part of the CDR3 here.

>TRBJ2-2|TRBV5-1
ASQAVNPGELF
>TRBJ2-5|TRBV13
ASSLRSGVETQY
>TRBJ2-1|TRBV9
ASSVENEQF
>TRBJ2-3|TRBV12-3/TRBV12-4
ASSFQGWIDTQY
>TRBJ2-7|TRBV20-1
SVDGGRSTYEQY
>TRBJ1-6|TRBV7-2
ASSPGTLSPLH
>TRBJ1-4|TRBV5-1
ASSLGGDEKLF
>TRBJ2-7|TRBV4-3
ASSQDRYTEQY
>TRBJ2-3|TRBV12-3/TRBV12-4
ASSIQGAGTDTQY
>TRBJ1-2|TRBV29-1
SVGTGYGYT
>TRBJ1-2|TRBV7-2
ASSEAGASGYT
>TRBJ1-2|TRBV2
ASSMGGLTVLYGYT
>TRBJ2-1|TRBV27
ASTRPLAGGGNEQF
>TRBJ2-2|TRBV20-1
SARDPWRGRNTGELF
>TRBJ1-1|TRBV20-1
SARGREGTEAF
>TRBJ2-1|TRBV6-5
ASSYTGSSYNEQF
>TRBJ2-2|TRBV10-3
AIRTESNTGELF
>TRBJ1-1|TRBV7-2
ASSRDRGEAF
>TRBJ2-3|TRBV28
ASSPRGRGTDTQY
>TRBJ1-1|TRBV7-8
ASSPRLSKAF
>TRBJ2-3|TRBV15
ATSSNYEEGTDTQY
>TRBJ2-2|TRBV12-3/TRBV12-4
ASRTGPGGELF
>TRBJ2-1|TRBV7-9
ASSHGTLYNEQF
>TRBJ2-7|TRBV20-1
SGARSGNHYEQY
>TRBJ2-4|TRBV4-2
ASSQDMQNIQY
>TRBJ2-2|TRBV5-1
ASSYGQGWGTGELF
>TRBJ2-7|TRBV5-1
ASSLRQGAGEQY
>TRBJ2-7|TRBV6-5
ASSYGTGGVEQY
>TRBJ2-2|TRBV18
ASSPVAGANTGELF
>TRBJ1-2|TRBV4-3
ASSLERPPQPYGYT